This TCR beta chain comes out of a study of shared clonotypes between healthy human individuals. Assay runs were performed at deep level. Original processing notes: ImmunoSEQ junction-only sequences lacked quality scores, so their filtering differed. Sequencing used immunoSEQ multiplex PCR; TCRdb keeps in-frame clones, though not all of them. The DNA was the basis for D and trimming; V, J and clone size are from that table. The repertoire holds approximately 510,000 clones, around 74% seen once, with about an eighth in the top ten. This CDR3 spans 13 amino acids. Germline CDR1 and CDR2: MNHNS and SASEGT. V lost 5 bases and J 3 bases, leaving 11 bases between the germline ends.

Sequences were obtained from PBMCs. The TCR comes from a woman between 40 and 55 years old in good health. Some clones in this sample may be carry-over from other donors' samples. The chain combines TRBV6-1 with TRBJ2-7; a possible D gene is TRBD1 (6 bases). The chain's CDR3 is CASSIVTGYEQYF. CDR3 sequence (DNA): TGTGCCAGCAGTATAGTGACAGGCTACGAGCAGTACTTC.